One and the same sample provided the 9 T cell receptor beta chains below, sequenced in a study of blood T cells in healthy people across ages. Primers used in a second PCR of about 7 to 12 cycles were a sample-barcoded 5' primer and a J-beta primer mix. TCRdb called the 5' RACE reads again in MiXCR, with one record for every CDR3 protein. The sample lists about 400,000 distinct CDR3 sequences, roughly half occurring once. Sequenced material: blood. All receptors derive from a man between 60 and 75 years old in good health.

Many counts were recorded for this clonotype. The CDR3: CASSLAGGEETQYF. CDR3 in DNA: TGTGCCAGCAGTTTAGCGGGGGGCGAAGAGACCCAGTACTTC. This chain connects TRBV12-3 or TRBV12-4 to TRBJ2-5; D may match TRBD1 or TRBD2 (6 bases each). Deletions cut 0 bases from V and 3 bases from J, with 8 bases between. The CDR3 is 14 amino acids.

This clonotype was detected a few times. The chain carries TRBV27 and TRBJ2-5; TRBD1 agrees at 10 bases. CDR1 and CDR2 from the germline V gene are MNHEY and SMNVEV (reference sequence). V shed 6 bases, J shed 2 bases, and the junction held 6 bases outside the gene matches. The CDR3 contains 15 residues. The CDR3 loop is CASRRQGQGQETQYF. CDR3 nucleotides: TGTGCCAGCAGGAGACAGGGACAGGGGCAAGAGACCCAGTACTTC.

The chain is built from TRBV5-1 and TRBJ2-5; 9 positions agree with TRBD2. With the DNA end fitting TRBJ2-7 better, the J assignment may be wrong. Germline values: CDR1 SGHRS, CDR2 YFSETQ. The CDR3 has 15 amino acids. In DNA, the CDR3 is TGCGCCAGCAGCTTCCTAGCGGGGATAGACTACGAGCAGTACTTC. It translates to CASSFLAGIDYEQYF.

This chain joins TRBV20-1 and TRBJ2-5; no reliable D call. The germline V gene encodes CDR1 DFQATT and CDR2 SNEGSKA (reference sequence). The CDR3 loop spans 15 amino acids. With 1 base removed from V and 11 bases from J, the gap between germline ends came to 23 bases. For the CDR3, the DNA is TGCAGTGCTAGAGGGGTGGCTAGAGGTACAAATGAGCAGTACTTC. Amino acids: CSARGVARGTNEQYF.

V usage is TRBV29-1 and J usage is TRBJ1-4; TRBD1 aligns across 7 bases. This CDR3 spans 14 amino acids. Per germline, CDR1 SQVTM and CDR2 ANQGSEA. Trimming cost V 6 bases and J 3 bases; bases outside gene matches: 7. Here the CDR3 DNA reads TGCAGCGTGACAAACAGGGGCGCTAATGAAAAACTGTTTTTT. Residues: CSVTNRGANEKLFF. Full variable domain (outside the CDR3, taken from reference TRBV29-1 and TRBJ1-4): SAVISQKPSRDICQRGTSLTIQCQVDSQVTMMFWYRQQPGQSLTLIATANQGSEATYESGFVIDKFPISRPNLTFSTLTVSNMSPEDSSIYLCSVTNRGANEKLFFGSGTQLSVL.

The chain employs TRBV7-2 and TRBJ2-1; D tentatively fits TRBD1 or TRBD2 (5 bases each). Trimming removed 5 bases from V and 8 bases from J, with 16 bases in between. The CDR3 is 14 residues long. The germline V gene has CDR1 SGHTA and CDR2 FQGNSA. CDR3 protein: CASSRDPNPDEQFF. For the CDR3, the DNA is TGTGCCAGCAGCCGGGACCCCAACCCGGATGAGCAGTTCTTC. The variable domain in full, with the rest retrieved from reference TRBV7-2 and TRBJ2-1, is GAGVSQSPSNKVTEKGKDVELRCDPISGHTALYWYRQSLGQGLEFLIYFQGNSAPDKSGLPSDRFSAERTGGSVSTLTIQRTQQEDSAVYLCASSRDPNPDEQFFGPGTRLTVL.

This chain connects TRBV7-9 to TRBJ2-5, with D possibly being TRBD1 (6 bases). TRBJ2-7 explains the end of the DNA better; the J call may be wrong. Germline V gives CDR1 SEHNR, CDR2 FQNEAQ (reference sequence). This CDR3 is built from 15 residues. CDR3 bases: TGTGCCAGCAGCTTAGTTACAGGGCCCTCTGGCGAGCAGTACTTC. Residues: CASSLVTGPSGEQYF.

V is TRBV20-1 and J is TRBJ1-2; 8 bases agree with TRBD1. Losses at the gene ends were 5 bases for V and 7 bases for J; bases not matched to a gene: 9. The CDR3 totals 13 residues. The germline CDR1 and CDR2 sequences are DFQATT and SNEGSKA (reference sequence). The CDR3 region has the DNA TGCAGTGCTCCTCTGACAGGGGCGGGTGGCTACACCTTC. Translated: CSAPLTGAGGYTF.

This clonotype is medium-sized in the sample. The chain joins TRBV2 to TRBJ2-1; D is possibly TRBD2 (6 bases). The CDR3 is 13 amino acids. Trimming pared 6 bases from V and 13 bases from J, leaving 19 bases between. Germline V lookup: CDR1 SNHLY, CDR2 FYNNEI. The CDR3 nucleotides read TGTGCCAGCAGACGGGACTCGCAATCCGCACAGTTCTTC. Its protein is CASRRDSQSAQFF.